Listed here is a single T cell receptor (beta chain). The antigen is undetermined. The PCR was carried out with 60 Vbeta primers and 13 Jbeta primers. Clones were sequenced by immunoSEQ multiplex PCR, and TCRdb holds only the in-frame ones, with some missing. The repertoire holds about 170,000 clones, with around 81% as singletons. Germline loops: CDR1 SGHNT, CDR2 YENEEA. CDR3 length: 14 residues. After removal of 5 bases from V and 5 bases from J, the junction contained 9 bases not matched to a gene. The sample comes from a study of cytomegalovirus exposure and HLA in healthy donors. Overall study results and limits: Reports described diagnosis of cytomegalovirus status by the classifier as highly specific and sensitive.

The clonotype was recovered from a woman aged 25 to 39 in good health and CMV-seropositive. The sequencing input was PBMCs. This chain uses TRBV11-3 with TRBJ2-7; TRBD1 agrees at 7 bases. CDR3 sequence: CASSGGRGSHEQYF. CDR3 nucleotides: TGTGCCAGCAGCGGTGGCAGGGGGAGTCACGAGCAGTACTTC.